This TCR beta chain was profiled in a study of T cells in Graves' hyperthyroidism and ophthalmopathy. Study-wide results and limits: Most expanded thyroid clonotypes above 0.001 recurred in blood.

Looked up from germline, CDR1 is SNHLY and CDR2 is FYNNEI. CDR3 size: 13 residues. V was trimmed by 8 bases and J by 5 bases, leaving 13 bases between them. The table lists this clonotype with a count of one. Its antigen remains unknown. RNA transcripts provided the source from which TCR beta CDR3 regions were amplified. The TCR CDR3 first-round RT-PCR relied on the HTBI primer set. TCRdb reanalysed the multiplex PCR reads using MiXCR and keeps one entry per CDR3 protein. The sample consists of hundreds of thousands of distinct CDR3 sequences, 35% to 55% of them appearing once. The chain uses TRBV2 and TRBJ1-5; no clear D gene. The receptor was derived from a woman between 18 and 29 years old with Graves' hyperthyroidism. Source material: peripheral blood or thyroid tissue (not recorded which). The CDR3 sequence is CASLAGMDQPQHF. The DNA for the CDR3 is TGTGCCAGCTTGGCTGGGATGGATCAGCCCCAGCATTTT.